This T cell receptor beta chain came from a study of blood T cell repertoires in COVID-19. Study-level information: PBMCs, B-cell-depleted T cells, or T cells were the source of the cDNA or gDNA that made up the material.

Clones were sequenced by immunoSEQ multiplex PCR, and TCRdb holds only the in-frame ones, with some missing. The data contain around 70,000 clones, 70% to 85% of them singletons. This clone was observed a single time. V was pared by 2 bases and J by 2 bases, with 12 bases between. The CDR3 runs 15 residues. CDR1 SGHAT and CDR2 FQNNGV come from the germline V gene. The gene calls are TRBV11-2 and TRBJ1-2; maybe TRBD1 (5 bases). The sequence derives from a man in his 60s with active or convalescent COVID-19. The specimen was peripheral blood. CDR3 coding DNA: TGTGCCAGCAGCTTACTCCCCCCAGGGAACTATGGCTACACCTTC. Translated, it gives CASSLLPPGNYGYTF. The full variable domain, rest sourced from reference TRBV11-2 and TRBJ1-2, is EAGVAQSPRYKIIEKRQSVAFWCNPISGHATLYWYQQILGQGPKLLIQFQNNGVVDDSQLPKDRFSAERLKGVDSTLKIQPAKLEDSAVYLCASSLLPPGNYGYTFGSGTRLTVV.